This record concerns one T cell receptor (beta chain) sequence. This receptor's antigen is unknown. Within one base of it there is no much larger clone, and no base qualities were kept. Libraries were prepared through RT-PCR. Sequencing took place on an Illumina HiSeq 2500. TCRdb reworked the public reads: Q25 trimming with fastp, MiXCR clone assembly, productive beta chains retained. Merged by CDR3 protein, the rows form single entries marked with the most common genes and DNA. The sample contains around 850,000 distinct CDR3 sequences, roughly 20% of them found a single time. The ten largest clones capture about 11% of the sample. This specimen belongs to a study of response to subunit inactivated influenza vaccine (dated by TCRdb to the late 2010s). Study-wide context: Deep quantitative profiling of the T cell receptor repertoire was used in the study to follow responses to a trivalent subunit inactivated influenza vaccine. The full study reports these points: The authors suggested that each seasonal influenza vaccination may recruit only a limited number of new T cells.

According to the germline V gene, CDR1 reads MGHRA and CDR2 reads YSYEKL. V lost 3 bases and J lost 1 base; the stretch between them is 6 bases long. Including cysteine and phenylalanine, the CDR3 has 14 amino acids. Here the CDR3 DNA is all that survives: 42 bases in frame from base 1. The TCR comes from a man aged 45-65 years who received an inactivated influenza vaccine. Donor details come from another sample of the same person, matched by shared clones. The specimen comprised PBMCs from blood, sampled 4 to 6 days after vaccination. This sequence uses TRBV4-1 and TRBJ1-4; TRBD1 could be the D gene, as 5 bases match. The sequence in DNA is TGCGCCAGCAGCCAGGGGGAAACTAATGAAAAACTGTTTTTT. It codes for CASSQGETNEKLFF.